Following are 26 T cell receptor beta chains from one sample sequenced in a study of response to subunit inactivated influenza vaccine. One entry per CDR3 protein results from TCRdb running MiXCR on the RT-PCR reads. This sample has about 500,000 distinct CDR3 sequences, with 10% to 15% found just once. Sequencing was performed on PBMCs from blood, taken 40 to 50 days after vaccination. The receptor source for this set is a man aged 50-60 years who received an inactivated influenza vaccine.

The chain links TRBV7-2 to TRBJ2-3, with TRBD2 identical over 11 bases. Per the germline V gene, CDR1 is SGHTA and CDR2 is FQGNSA. V gave up 7 bases and J gave up 8 bases; unmatched junction bases: 8. The CDR3 sequence is 14 residues long. The CDR3 DNA sequence: TGTGCCAGCACCCGATCTAGCGGGGGGATTACGCAGTATTTT. Its protein product is CASTRSSGGITQYF.

This clonotype was observed a handful of times. The J gene is TRBJ2-1, the V gene TRBV12-3 or TRBV12-4; D ambiguous. This CDR3 comprises 13 residues. V was pared by 11 bases and J by 4 bases, with 15 bases between. CDR3 nucleotides: TGTGCCCTGGTACATGATCAATACAATGAGCAGTTCTTC. Translation gives CALVHDQYNEQFF.

The chain has TRBV6-1 and TRBJ1-2, with 8 bases that match TRBD1. CDR3 length equals 15 residues. Germline CDR1 is MNHNS and CDR2 is SASEGT. Losses at the gene ends were 8 bases for V and 4 bases for J; bases not matched to a gene: 12. DNA for the CDR3: TGTGCCAGCTCCGGCGGACAGGGTGCCCCCTATGGCTACACCTTC. Its protein product is CASSGGQGAPYGYTF.

This clonotype has more than one count but fewer than ten. The rearrangement joins TRBV7-9 to TRBJ2-7, with D uncertain. V was shortened by 5 bases and J by 5 bases, with 7 bases between the two germline ends. The CDR3 extends over 11 amino acids. Germline assignment: CDR1 SEHNR and CDR2 FQNEAQ (reference sequence). CDR3 sequence (DNA): TGTGCCAGCAGCCCTCAAAACGAGCAGTACTTC. Residues: CASSPQNEQYF.

The chain couples TRBV7-3 to TRBJ2-1; the match to TRBD2 covers 7 bases. The CDR3 runs 18 residues. Trimming at V came to 6 bases and at J to 9 bases, leaving 23 bases not matched to a gene. The germline CDR1 and CDR2 sequences are SGHTA and FQGTGA. CDR3 DNA sequence: TGTGCCAGCAGTTCGATTCCTCGGGCGGGAGTCGATGAGGGTGAGCAGTTCTTC. Translating it yields CASSSIPRAGVDEGEQFF.

This chain connects TRBV6-1 to TRBJ1-2; D uncertain. The V gene's germline CDR1 is MNHNS and CDR2 SASEGT. The CDR3 is 14 amino acids. Trimming removed 5 bases from V and 0 bases from J, with 10 bases in between. CDR3 DNA: TGTGCCAGCAGTCAGATCAGTACTAACTATGGCTACACCTTC. This encodes CASSQISTNYGYTF.

The table lists this clonotype with a few counts. This sequence joins TRBV5-1 and TRBJ2-1; the D gene is possibly TRBD2 (7 bases). From germline, CDR1 is SGHRS and CDR2 YFSETQ. This CDR3 is built from 16 residues. Trimming removed 5 bases at V and 4 bases at J, with 19 bases between. The chain's CDR3 is CASRLAWGGAYNEQFF. The CDR3 DNA is TGCGCCAGCAGGCTTGCCTGGGGGGGGGCGTACAATGAGCAGTTCTTC.

In its sample, this clonotype was seen many times. The chain combines TRBV6-5 with TRBJ2-7; TRBD1 might be the D (5 bases). The CDR3 runs to 13 residues. Per germline, CDR1 MNHEY and CDR2 SVGAGI. V was cut by 2 bases and J by 4 bases, with 9 bases left in between. The CDR3 DNA is TGTGCCAGCAGTTACGACAGTTGGTACGAGCAGTACTTC. It is translated as CASSYDSWYEQYF.

This clonotype was counted a few times. The V gene is TRBV20-1, the J gene TRBJ2-1; D is perhaps TRBD1 (6 bases). CDR1 and CDR2 from the germline V gene are DFQATT and SNEGSKA (reference sequence). Trimming stripped 5 bases from V and 3 bases from J, with 17 bases between. This CDR3 spans 15 amino acids. In DNA, the CDR3 is TGCAGTGCTCGCTTGACAGGAACATTCTACAATGAGCAGTTCTTC. This encodes CSARLTGTFYNEQFF.

This clonotype was picked up a small number of times. The chain couples TRBV7-8 to TRBJ2-1; 8 nucleotides agree with TRBD1. V trimming: 5 bases; J trimming: 3 bases; junction bases outside the gene matches: 6. From germline, CDR1 is SGHVS and CDR2 FQNEAQ. The CDR3 has 15 amino acids. CDR3 nucleotide sequence: TGTGCCAGCAGCCCGCGGACAGGGCTCTACAATGAGCAGTTCTTC. Residues: CASSPRTGLYNEQFF.

This clonotype was seen repeatedly, ten times or more. The germline gene is not matched at one end of the junction; a read error may be the cause. The chain is built from TRBV5-1 and TRBJ1-6; 10 bases line up with TRBD1. This CDR3 has 15 residues. The V gene's germline CDR1 is SGHRS and CDR2 YFSETQ. The CDR3 loop reads CASSLAGQGYSPLHF. The CDR3 DNA reads TGTGCCAGCAGCTTAGCGGGACAGGGGTATTCACCCCTCCACTTT. Using reference TRBV5-1 and TRBJ1-6 for the parts outside the CDR3, the full variable domain is KAGVTQTPRYLIKTRGQQVTLSCSPISGHRSVSWYQQTPGQGLQFLFEYFSETQRNKGNFPGRFSGRQFSNSRSEMNVSTLELGDSALYLCASSLAGQGYSPLHFGNGTRLTVT.

The chain recombines TRBV20-1 with TRBJ1-4; no definite D call. The ends were cut back, 6 bases at V and 5 bases at J, with 19 bases in the middle. Germline V CDR1 and CDR2: DFQATT, SNEGSKA (reference sequence). The CDR3 is 15 residues long. The CDR3 is CSARAGSALNEKLFF. CDR3 nucleotide sequence: TGCAGTGCCCGGGCGGGCAGTGCGTTAAATGAAAAACTGTTTTTT.

This clonotype was seen ten or more times. The V gene is TRBV20-1, the J gene TRBJ2-5, with D perhaps matching TRBD1 (5 bases). This CDR3 has 15 amino acids. Germline CDR1 and CDR2: DFQATT and SNEGSKA (reference sequence). Trimming left V 0 bases short and J 6 bases short, with 17 bases between. DNA of the CDR3: TGCAGTGCTAGAGATATATTTACAGGTCTGAAGACCCAGTACTTC. As protein: CSARDIFTGLKTQYF.

This clonotype was counted between two and nine times. The CDR3 spells CSARSGTGLTEAFF. The CDR3, as DNA: TGCAGTGCTAGATCCGGGACAGGGTTAACTGAAGCTTTCTTT. The chain has TRBV20-1 and TRBJ1-1; 9 bases match TRBD1. Germline loops: CDR1 DFQATT, CDR2 SNEGSKA (reference sequence). The CDR3 is 14 amino acids. J lost 5 bases, V lost 2 bases, and 6 bases had no gene match.

The chain links TRBV9 to TRBJ2-1, with TRBD1 matching 9 bases. J was trimmed by 6 bases and V by 0 bases; bases with no gene match: 7. Germline CDR1 reads SGDLS; CDR2 reads YYNGEE. This CDR3 has 16 residues. The CDR3 region is CASSVGGQGRGNEQFF. CDR3 in DNA: TGTGCCAGCAGCGTAGGGGGACAGGGTCGAGGCAATGAGCAGTTCTTC.

The chain has TRBV4-2 and TRBJ1-2, with unresolved D. Germline V gene sequence: CDR1 LGHNA, CDR2 YNFKEQ. V lost 0 bases to trimming and J lost 7 bases, with 18 bases between them. The CDR3 is made up of 16 amino acids. CDR3 DNA sequence: TGTGCCAGCAGCCAAGATGGGGAGGTGACCTTTAGTGGCTACACCTTC. This encodes CASSQDGEVTFSGYTF.

At least ten counts were recorded for this clonotype. The gene calls are TRBV12-3 or TRBV12-4 and TRBJ2-1; TRBD2 agrees at 8 bases. This CDR3 comprises 15 residues. After removal of 6 bases from V and 2 bases from J, the junction contained 6 bases not matched to a gene. The CDR3: CASSLPGGAYNEQFF. The CDR3 DNA reads TGTGCCAGCAGCCTTCCGGGGGGGGCCTACAATGAGCAGTTCTTC.

J is TRBJ2-7 and V is TRBV4-1; 7 nucleotides line up with TRBD1. Germline CDR1 reads MGHRA; CDR2 reads YSYEKL. The trim removed 0 bases at V and 5 bases at J, leaving 7 bases unmatched. CDR3 size: 15 residues. Here the CDR3 DNA reads TGCGCCAGCAGCCAAGAAACAGGGGTGAAGAACGAGCAGTACTTC. Its protein is CASSQETGVKNEQYF.

J is TRBJ1-1 and V is TRBV15; 9 bases are shared with TRBD1. The CDR3 totals 13 residues. Germline trimming cut 4 bases from V and 12 bases from J; bases unmatched to any gene: 9. From germline, CDR1 is LNHNV and CDR2 YYDKDF (reference sequence). This CDR3 is CATSNRQGGLTFF. The CDR3 DNA sequence: TGTGCCACCAGCAACAGACAGGGGGGATTGACTTTCTTT.

This chain uses TRBV28 with TRBJ2-6; 8 positions match TRBD2. V was pared by 10 bases and J by 3 bases, with 11 bases of the junction left unmatched. The CDR3 runs to 16 residues. CDR1 and CDR2 from the germline V gene are MDHEN and SYDVKM. CDR3 DNA sequence: TGTGCCACCCGCCGGGGGGGGGACGGTGGGGCCAACGTCCTGACTTTC. Amino acids: CATRRGGDGGANVLTF.

The J gene is TRBJ2-3, the V gene TRBV29-1; the match to TRBD2 covers 9 bases. The CDR3 has 15 amino acids. Germline CDR1 SQVTM, CDR2 ANQGSEA. V dropped 7 bases and J dropped 4; count of bases not matched to a gene: 12. DNA for the CDR3: TGCAGCGCTGGTGGGGCGGGGGGGTTCTCAGATACGCAGTATTTT. It yields the protein CSAGGAGGFSDTQYF.

The rearrangement joins TRBV12-3 or TRBV12-4 to TRBJ2-3; D gene unclear. Trimming took off 5 bases at V and 0 bases at J, with 18 bases between the two ends. The CDR3 spans 17 residues. Here the CDR3 DNA reads TGTGCCAGCAGTCCAAGGGCACCATCTACTAGCACAGATACGCAGTATTTT. It is translated as CASSPRAPSTSTDTQYF.

V gene TRBV12-3 or TRBV12-4 combines with J gene TRBJ2-7; D is perhaps TRBD1 or TRBD2 (5 bases each). The CDR3 contains 15 residues. Trimming took off 1 base at V and 2 bases at J, with 12 bases between the two ends. The CDR3 protein is CASSLGGVSTYEQYF. As DNA, the CDR3 is TGTGCCAGCAGTTTAGGAGGGGTCTCCACCTACGAGCAGTACTTC.

This clonotype was seen many times. The J gene is TRBJ1-3, the V gene TRBV12-3 or TRBV12-4; D perhaps matches TRBD1 (5 bases). The ends were cut back, 6 bases at V and 1 base at J, with 10 bases in the middle. The CDR3 spans 14 residues. CDR3 amino acids: CASSLGGSGNTIYF. The CDR3 nucleotides are TGTGCCAGCAGCTTGGGGGGGTCTGGAAACACCATATATTTT.

The chain links TRBV25-1 to TRBJ2-4; TRBD2 aligns across 15 bases. The CDR3 extends over 16 amino acids. The V gene end was trimmed by 3 bases and the J gene end by 8 bases; junction bases not matched to a gene: 5. Germline CDR1 and CDR2: MGHDK and SYGVNS. DNA of the CDR3: TGTGCCAGCAGTGATATCAGGACTAGCGGGGGGGACATTCAGTACTTC. It is translated as CASSDIRTSGGDIQYF.

This clonotype was counted ten times or more. The chain uses TRBV5-1 and TRBJ2-2, with a tentative D call TRBD1 (5 bases). The germline V and J ends were trimmed by 0 bases and 4 bases, with 7 bases remaining between them. This CDR3 region has 14 residues. Germline V gene lookup returns CDR1 SGHRS and CDR2 YFSETQ. The CDR3 sequence is CASSLDRPTGELFF. DNA of the CDR3: TGCGCCAGCAGCTTGGACAGGCCCACCGGGGAGCTGTTTTTT.